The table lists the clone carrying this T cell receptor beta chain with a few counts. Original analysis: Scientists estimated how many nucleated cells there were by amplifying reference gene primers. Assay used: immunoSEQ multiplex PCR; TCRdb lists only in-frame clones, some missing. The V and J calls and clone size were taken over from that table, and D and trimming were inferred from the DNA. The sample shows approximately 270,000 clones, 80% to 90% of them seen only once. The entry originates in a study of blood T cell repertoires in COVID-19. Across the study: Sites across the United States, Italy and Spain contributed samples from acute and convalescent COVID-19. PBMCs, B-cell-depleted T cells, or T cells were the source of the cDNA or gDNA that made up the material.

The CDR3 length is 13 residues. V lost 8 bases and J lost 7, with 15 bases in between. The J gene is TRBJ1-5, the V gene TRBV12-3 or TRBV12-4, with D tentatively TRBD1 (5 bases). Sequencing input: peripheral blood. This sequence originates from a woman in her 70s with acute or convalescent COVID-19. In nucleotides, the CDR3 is TGTGCCAGCTGTGTGGGGGGACGGCAGCCCCAGCATTTT. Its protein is CASCVGGRQPQHF.